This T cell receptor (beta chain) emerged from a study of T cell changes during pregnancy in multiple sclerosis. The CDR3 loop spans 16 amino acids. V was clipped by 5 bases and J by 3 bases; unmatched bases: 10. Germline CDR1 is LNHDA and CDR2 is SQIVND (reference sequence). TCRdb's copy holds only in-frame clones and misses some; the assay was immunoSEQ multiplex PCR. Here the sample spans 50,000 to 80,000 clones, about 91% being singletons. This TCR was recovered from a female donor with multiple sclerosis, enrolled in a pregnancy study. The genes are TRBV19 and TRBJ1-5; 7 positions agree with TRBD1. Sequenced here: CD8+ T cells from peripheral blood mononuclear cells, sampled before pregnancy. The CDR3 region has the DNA TGTGCCAGTAGTTACTCGTCAGGGGGAGTCAATCAGCCCCAGCATTTT. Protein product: CASSYSSGGVNQPQHF.